The 24 T cell receptor beta chains presented below share a single source sample, sequenced in a study of T cells in Graves' hyperthyroidism and ophthalmopathy (dated by TCRdb to the late 2010s). The library was produced with multiplex PCR. Reads for this sample came from an Illumina HiSeq 2000. TCR beta CDR3 regions were amplified from RNA transcripts. A first-round RT-PCR of the TCR CDR3 used the HTBI primer set with the Qiagen OneStep RT-PCR kit. TCRdb reran the public reads through fastp at Q25 and MiXCR, keeping productive beta chains. All rows with the same CDR3 protein become a single entry with the most common DNA and genes. The sample data list 340,000 or so distinct CDR3 sequences, and 16% of these were observed just once. The ten largest clones capture around 34% of the sample. The specimen was blood. Source of these receptors: a man younger than 45 with Graves' hyperthyroidism.

This clonotype was recorded many times. The V and J genes are TRBV29-1 and TRBJ1-2; TRBD1 aligns across 8 bases. This CDR3 contains 12 residues. V dropped 7 bases and J dropped 4; count of bases not matched to a gene: 5. Germline-derived CDR1 and CDR2 are SQVTM and ANQGSEA. The CDR3 DNA sequence: TGCAGCGCCGACAGGGGCGGCTATGGCTACACCTTC. The encoded protein is CSADRGGYGYTF.

The V and J genes are TRBV11-3 and TRBJ1-2; D remains unclear. V lost 8 bases to trimming and J lost 9 bases, with 13 bases between them. The CDR3 is made up of 11 amino acids. Germline V CDR1 and CDR2: SGHNT, YENEEA. CDR3 region: CASGERGSYTF. CDR3 coding DNA: TGTGCCAGCGGAGAAAGAGGGAGCTACACCTTC.

This clonotype was seen only a few times. V is TRBV10-3 and J is TRBJ2-3; unclear D gene. The CDR3 loop spans 12 amino acids. V was clipped by 3 bases and J by 6 bases, with 7 bases between them. CDR1 ENHRY and CDR2 SYGVKD come from the germline V gene. The CDR3 coding sequence is TGTGCCATCAGTGACCAGACGGATACGCAGTATTTT. It translates to CAISDQTDTQYF.

Points on this clonotype: A much larger clone lies one base from this, so it may be a read error. The V gene is TRBV5-5, the J gene TRBJ1-4; unclear D gene. Germline V gene lookup returns CDR1 SGHKS and CDR2 YYEKEE (reference sequence). CDR3 length equals 14 residues. V gave up 3 bases and J gave up 8 bases, with 14 bases separating them. CDR3 DNA: TGTGCCAGCAGCTCCGGTCCTGCCGAGGAAAAACTGTTTTTT. This translates into CASSSGPAEEKLFF.

This clonotype was seen a handful of times. This chain uses TRBV29-1 with TRBJ2-5; D might be TRBD1 (5 bases). The V gene's germline CDR1 is SQVTM and CDR2 ANQGSEA. The CDR3 sequence is 11 residues long. V was cut by 4 bases and J by 7 bases, with 10 bases left in between. The CDR3 region is CSVGAGWTQYF. The CDR3 DNA reads as TGCAGCGTTGGGGCAGGGTGGACCCAGTACTTC.

This clonotype was observed at least ten times. The V call is TRBV2, the J call TRBJ1-1; 9 bases line up with TRBD1. Trimming at V came to 7 bases and at J to 2 bases, leaving 11 bases not matched to a gene. Germline V gene lookup returns CDR1 SNHLY and CDR2 FYNNEI. The CDR3 is 16 amino acids. The CDR3 is CASKGDGTGTNTEAFF. CDR3 bases: TGTGCCAGCAAGGGGGACGGGACAGGGACAAACACTGAAGCTTTCTTT.

This clonotype was found many times. The chain is built from TRBV10-3 and TRBJ1-1, with unresolved D. Deletions cut 6 bases from V and 3 bases from J, with 17 bases between. The length of the CDR3 is 15 residues. The germline gives CDR1 ENHRY, CDR2 SYGVKD. CDR3 sequence reads: CAIRPGYGAYTEAFF. The CDR3 DNA is TGTGCCATCAGGCCAGGTTACGGAGCTTACACTGAAGCTTTCTTT.

CDR3 in amino acids: CASSPGPRNNEQFF. CDR3 nucleotides: TGTGCCAGCAGCCCGGGACCCCGGAACAATGAGCAGTTCTTC. V is TRBV7-6 and J is TRBJ2-1; D assignment may be TRBD1 or TRBD2 (5 bases each). V gave up 5 bases and J gave up 5 bases, with 13 bases separating them. The germline V gene has CDR1 SGHVS and CDR2 FNYEAQ. This CDR3 is 14 amino acids long.

Many counts were recorded for this clonotype. J is TRBJ2-7 and V is TRBV6-1, with D perhaps matching TRBD1 (6 bases). The CDR3 runs to 15 residues. CDR1 is MNHNS, CDR2 SASEGT, per germline. The V end was cut by 4 bases, the J end by 0 bases, with 13 bases between. The CDR3 region has the DNA TGTGCCAGCAGTGGAGGGACAATGAGCTCCTACGAGCAGTACTTC. It specifies CASSGGTMSSYEQYF.

This clonotype has at least ten counts. The rearrangement links TRBV10-3 to TRBJ2-5; D gene ambiguous. The V gene's germline CDR1 is ENHRY and CDR2 SYGVKD. Trimming left V 3 bases short and J 4 bases short, with 6 bases between. The CDR3 length is 12 residues. The CDR3 nucleotides read TGTGCCATCAGTGATGTGCGAGAGACCCAGTACTTC. Protein product: CAISDVRETQYF.

The V gene is TRBV27, the J gene TRBJ1-1; D is unclear. V lost 1 base to trimming and J lost 8 bases, with 11 bases between them. The CDR3 is 13 amino acids. Germline CDR1 reads MNHEY; CDR2 reads SMNVEV (reference sequence). The CDR3 sequence: CASSLLGYREAFF. The CDR3 coding sequence is TGTGCCAGCAGTTTATTAGGCTACCGGGAAGCTTTCTTT.

Ten or more counts support this clonotype. The chain combines TRBV5-1 with TRBJ1-2; 10 bases are shared with TRBD1. The CDR3 has 14 amino acids. V lost 4 bases to trimming and J lost 3 bases; unmatched junction nucleotides: 3. Germline assignment: CDR1 SGHRS and CDR2 YFSETQ. CDR3 in DNA: TGCGCCAGCAGCACGGACAGGGGGGACTATGGCTACACCTTC. Translation gives CASSTDRGDYGYTF.

This clonotype showed up just a few times. V is TRBV6-2 or TRBV6-3 and J is TRBJ2-2; maybe TRBD1 (5 bases). Germline CDR1 MNHEY, CDR2 SVGEGT. Trimming removed 6 bases from V and 7 bases from J, with 12 bases in between. The CDR3 totals 13 residues. The CDR3 loop reads CASSQGLSGELFF. CDR3 bases: TGTGCCAGCAGCCAGGGATTGAGCGGGGAGCTGTTTTTT.

The CDR3 region is CASIRDLETQYF. The CDR3 bases are TGTGCCAGCATCAGAGACCTAGAGACCCAGTACTTC. The J gene is TRBJ2-5, the V gene TRBV27; D is uncertain. Germline V lookup: CDR1 MNHEY, CDR2 SMNVEV (reference sequence). CDR3 length equals 12 residues. Trimming cost V 7 bases and J 4 bases, with 10 bases left between them.

To note about this clonotype: At one boundary the junction diverges from the germline segment, which might be a read error. This sequence joins TRBV3-1 and TRBJ2-7; no clear D gene. CDR3 size: 11 residues. Germline CDR1 LGHDT, CDR2 YNNKEL (reference sequence). The CDR3: CASSQEAEQCF. The CDR3 coding sequence is TGTGCCAGCAGCCAAGAAGCCGAGCAGTGCTTC.

This clonotype was counted once. The DNA of the CDR3 is TGCGCCAGCAGCCCTCTGGGAGCCACTAACTATGGCTACACCTTC. The encoded protein is CASSPLGATNYGYTF. The V and J genes are TRBV4-1 and TRBJ1-2, with D hard to call. Germline V gene sequence: CDR1 MGHRA, CDR2 YSYEKL. The CDR3 is made up of 15 amino acids. V was pared by 4 bases and J by 0 bases, with 12 bases between.

This clonotype has at least ten counts. The genes are TRBV24-1 and TRBJ2-5; D possibly corresponds to TRBD1 (6 bases). The V end was cut by 4 bases, the J end by 0 bases, with 11 bases between. CDR1 is KGHDR and CDR2 is SFDVKD in the germline V gene. The CDR3 sequence is 15 residues long. The CDR3 is CATSDPGHNQETQYF. As DNA, the CDR3 is TGTGCCACCAGTGACCCGGGACACAACCAAGAGACCCAGTACTTC.

This clonotype has ten or more counts. CDR3 sequence: CATSDLGRDGSYEQYF. Here the CDR3 DNA reads TGTGCCACCAGTGATTTAGGGCGGGACGGTTCCTACGAGCAGTACTTC. The genes are TRBV24-1 and TRBJ2-7; D may be TRBD2 (6 bases). V was clipped by 1 base and J by 1 base, with 13 bases between them. This CDR3 spans 16 amino acids. Germline CDR1 reads KGHDR; CDR2 reads SFDVKD.

Notes on this clonotype: This may arise from a read error, as a much more abundant clone is one base away. Likely a read error: the CDR3 ends without its conserved phenylalanine or tryptophan. The chain carries TRBV12-3 or TRBV12-4 and TRBJ1-1; D is unresolved. V lost 1 base, J lost 7 bases, and 10 bases lay in between. The CDR3 covers 13 residues. CDR3 sequence (DNA): TGTGCCAGCAGTTTAGGGTCTGCCCTTGAAGCTTTCCTT. Amino acids: CASSLGSALEAFL.

This clonotype was found many times. The CDR3 sequence is CASSPRTSGSPTNEQFF. The CDR3 DNA is TGTGCCAGCAGCCCTAGGACTAGCGGGAGCCCCACCAATGAGCAGTTCTTC. The chain couples TRBV13 to TRBJ2-1; 13 nucleotides align to TRBD2. Germline assignment: CDR1 PRHDT and CDR2 FYEKMQ (reference sequence). This CDR3 is 17 amino acids long. With 5 bases clipped from V and 6 bases from J, the junction kept 10 bases outside the gene matches.

The DNA of the CDR3 is TGTGCCAGCAGTTCTCCTGCACAGTCGAACACTGAAGCTTTCTTT. It codes for CASSSPAQSNTEAFF. This chain connects TRBV7-9 to TRBJ1-1; unclear D gene. Germline lookup yields CDR1 SEHNR and CDR2 FQNEAQ (reference sequence). The CDR3 has 15 residues. Trimming took off 6 bases at V and 1 base at J, with 15 bases between the two ends.

This clonotype was seen ten or more times. The V and J genes are TRBV28 and TRBJ2-1, with 7 bases fitting TRBD2. The CDR3 consists of 13 residues. J lost 6 bases, V lost 7 bases, and 6 bases had no gene match. CDR1 and CDR2 from the germline V gene are MDHEN and SYDVKM. CDR3 residues: CASTDSGPNEQFF. The CDR3 nucleotides read TGTGCCAGCACCGATAGCGGGCCCAATGAGCAGTTCTTC. Filled out from reference TRBV28 and TRBJ2-1, the complete variable domain reads DVKVTQSSRYLVKRTGEKVFLECVQDMDHENMFWYRQDPGLGLRLIYFSYDVKMKEKGDIPEGYSVSREKKERFSLILESASTNQTSMYLCASTDSGPNEQFFGPGTRLTVL.

The gene calls are TRBV4-1 and TRBJ2-1; no reliable D call. Trimming removed 1 base from V and 7 bases from J, with 14 bases in between. Per germline, CDR1 MGHRA and CDR2 YSYEKL. The CDR3 has 15 residues. The CDR3 loop is CASSQVEMVGNEQFF. CDR3 in DNA: TGCGCCAGCAGCCAAGTAGAGATGGTGGGTAATGAGCAGTTCTTC.

In its sample, this clonotype was seen a few times. The chain links TRBV20-1 to TRBJ1-4, with D unresolved. The CDR3 extends over 12 amino acids. With 7 bases removed from V and 4 bases from J, the gap between germline ends came to 10 bases. CDR1 and CDR2 (germline): DFQATT, SNEGSKA (reference sequence). For the CDR3, the DNA is TGCAGTGGGAACGACAATAATGAAAAACTGTTTTTT. The encoded protein is CSGNDNNEKLFF.